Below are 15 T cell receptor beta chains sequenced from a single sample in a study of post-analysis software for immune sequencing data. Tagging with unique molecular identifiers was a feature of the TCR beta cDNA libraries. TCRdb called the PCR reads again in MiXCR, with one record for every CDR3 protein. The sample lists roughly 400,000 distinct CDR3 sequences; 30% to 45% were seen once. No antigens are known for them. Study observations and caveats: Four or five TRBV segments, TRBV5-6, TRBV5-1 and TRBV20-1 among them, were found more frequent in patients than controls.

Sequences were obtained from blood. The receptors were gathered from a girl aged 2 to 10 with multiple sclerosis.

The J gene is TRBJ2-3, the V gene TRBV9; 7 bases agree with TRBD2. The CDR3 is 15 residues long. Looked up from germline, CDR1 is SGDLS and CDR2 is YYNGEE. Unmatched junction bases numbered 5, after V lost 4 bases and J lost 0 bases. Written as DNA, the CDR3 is TGTGCCAGCAGCCGAAGCGGGGCTAGCACAGATACGCAGTATTTT. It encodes CASSRSGASTDTQYF.

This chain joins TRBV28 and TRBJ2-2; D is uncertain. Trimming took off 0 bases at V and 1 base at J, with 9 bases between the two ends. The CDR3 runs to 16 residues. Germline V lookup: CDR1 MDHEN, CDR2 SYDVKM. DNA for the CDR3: TGTGCCAGCAGTTTATGGGGCTCGGGGAACACCGGGGAGCTGTTTTTT. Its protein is CASSLWGSGNTGELFF.

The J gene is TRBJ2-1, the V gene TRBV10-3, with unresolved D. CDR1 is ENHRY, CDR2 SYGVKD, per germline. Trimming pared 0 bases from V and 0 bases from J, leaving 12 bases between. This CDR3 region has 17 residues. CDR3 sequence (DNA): TGTGCCATCAGTGAGTCCCCGGAGCGCATCTCCTACAATGAGCAGTTCTTC. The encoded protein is CAISESPERISYNEQFF.

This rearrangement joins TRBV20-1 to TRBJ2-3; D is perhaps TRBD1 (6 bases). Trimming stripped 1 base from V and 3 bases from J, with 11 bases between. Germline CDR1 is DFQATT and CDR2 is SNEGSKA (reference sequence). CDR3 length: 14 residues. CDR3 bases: TGCAGTGCTAGAGGACAGGCGACAACAGATACGCAGTATTTT. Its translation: CSARGQATTDTQYF.

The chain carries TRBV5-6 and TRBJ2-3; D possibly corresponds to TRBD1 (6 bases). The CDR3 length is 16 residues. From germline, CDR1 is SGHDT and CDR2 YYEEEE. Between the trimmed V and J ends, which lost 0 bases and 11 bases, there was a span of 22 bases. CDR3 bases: TGTGCCAGCAGCTTGGTTTTTAGGACAGCAGCGAGTGGGCAGTATTTT. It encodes CASSLVFRTAASGQYF.

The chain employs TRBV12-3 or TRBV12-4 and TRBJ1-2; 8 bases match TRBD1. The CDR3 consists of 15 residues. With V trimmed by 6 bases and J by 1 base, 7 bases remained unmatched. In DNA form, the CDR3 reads TGTGCCAGCAGCTCCTGGACAGGGAATAACTATGGCTACACCTTC. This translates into CASSSWTGNNYGYTF.

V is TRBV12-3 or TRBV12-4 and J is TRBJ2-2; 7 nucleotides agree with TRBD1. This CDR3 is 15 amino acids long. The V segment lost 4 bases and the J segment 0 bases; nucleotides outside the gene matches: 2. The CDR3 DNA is TGTGCCAGCAGTTCAGGGACAGCGAACACCGGGGAGCTGTTTTTT. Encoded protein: CASSSGTANTGELFF.

CDR3 in amino acids: CASKFSSYNSPLHF. CDR3 sequence (DNA): TGTGCCAGCAAGTTTAGCTCCTATAATTCACCCCTCCACTTT. V gene TRBV7-2 combines with J gene TRBJ1-6, with D unclear. Deletions cut 7 bases from V and 0 bases from J, with 7 bases between. Germline CDR1 and CDR2: SGHTA and FQGNSA. The CDR3 sequence is 14 residues long.

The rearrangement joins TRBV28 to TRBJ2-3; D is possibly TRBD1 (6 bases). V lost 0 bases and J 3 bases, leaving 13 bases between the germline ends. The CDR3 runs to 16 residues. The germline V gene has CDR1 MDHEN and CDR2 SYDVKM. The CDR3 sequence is CASSLWGALRTDTQYF. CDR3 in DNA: TGTGCCAGCAGTTTATGGGGGGCGCTTCGGACAGATACGCAGTATTTT.

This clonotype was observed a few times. The CDR3 DNA reads as TGTGCCAGCAGCTCCCGGGACAGGGGATGGCCTGAGCAGTACTTC. Its translation is CASSSRDRGWPEQYF. The V and J genes are TRBV7-9 and TRBJ2-5; TRBD1 matches 10 bases. The length of the CDR3 is 15 residues. The germline V gene has CDR1 SEHNR and CDR2 FQNEAQ (reference sequence). J was trimmed by 11 bases and V by 4 bases; bases with no gene match: 13.

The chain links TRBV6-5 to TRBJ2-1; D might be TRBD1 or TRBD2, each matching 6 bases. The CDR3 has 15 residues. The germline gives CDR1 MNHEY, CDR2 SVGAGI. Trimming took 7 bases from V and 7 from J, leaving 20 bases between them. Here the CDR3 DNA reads TGTGCCAGCAATCCCGGGGGCCAGGGGTGGAATGAGCAGTTCTTC. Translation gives CASNPGGQGWNEQFF.

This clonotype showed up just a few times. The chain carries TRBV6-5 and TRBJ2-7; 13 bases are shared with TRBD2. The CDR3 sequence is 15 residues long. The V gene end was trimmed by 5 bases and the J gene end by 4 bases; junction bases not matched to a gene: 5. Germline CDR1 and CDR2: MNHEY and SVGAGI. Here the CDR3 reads CASSTGLAGRYEQYF. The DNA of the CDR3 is TGTGCCAGCAGTACGGGACTAGCGGGGAGGTACGAGCAGTACTTC.

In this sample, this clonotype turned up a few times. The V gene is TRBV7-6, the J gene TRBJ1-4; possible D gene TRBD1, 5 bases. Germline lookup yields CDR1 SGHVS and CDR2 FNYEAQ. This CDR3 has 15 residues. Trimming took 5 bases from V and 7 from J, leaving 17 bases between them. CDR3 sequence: CASSPAGVGGEKLFF. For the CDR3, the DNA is TGTGCCAGCAGCCCTGCGGGGGTGGGAGGTGAAAAACTGTTTTTT.

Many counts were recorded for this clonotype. The CDR3 DNA reads as TGTGCCATCAGTGAGTCGGTAGGGAGCTACGAGCAGTACTTC. Amino acids: CAISESVGSYEQYF. V gene TRBV10-3 combines with J gene TRBJ2-7; tentatively, D is TRBD2 (5 bases). Germline V gene lookup returns CDR1 ENHRY and CDR2 SYGVKD. The CDR3 length is 14 residues. V was shortened by 0 bases and J by 3 bases, with 9 bases between the two germline ends.

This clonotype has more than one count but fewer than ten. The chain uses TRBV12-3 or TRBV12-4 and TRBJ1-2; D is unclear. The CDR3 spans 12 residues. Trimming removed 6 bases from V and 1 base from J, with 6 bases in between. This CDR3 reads CASSIINYGYTF. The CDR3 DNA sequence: TGTGCCAGCAGCATCATTAACTATGGCTACACCTTC.